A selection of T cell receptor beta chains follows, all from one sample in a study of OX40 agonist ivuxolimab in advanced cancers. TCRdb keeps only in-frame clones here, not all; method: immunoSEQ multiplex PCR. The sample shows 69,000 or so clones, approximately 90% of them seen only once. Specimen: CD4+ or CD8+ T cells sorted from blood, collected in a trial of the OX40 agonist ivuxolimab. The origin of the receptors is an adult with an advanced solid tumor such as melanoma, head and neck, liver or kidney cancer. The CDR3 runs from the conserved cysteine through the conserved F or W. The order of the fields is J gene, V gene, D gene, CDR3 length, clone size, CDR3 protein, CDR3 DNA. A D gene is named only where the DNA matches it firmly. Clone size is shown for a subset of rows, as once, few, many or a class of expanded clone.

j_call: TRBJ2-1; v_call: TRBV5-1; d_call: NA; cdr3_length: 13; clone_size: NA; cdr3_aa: CASSPTRDNEQFF; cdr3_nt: TGCGCCAGCAGCCCAACTAGAGACAATGAGCAGTTCTTC
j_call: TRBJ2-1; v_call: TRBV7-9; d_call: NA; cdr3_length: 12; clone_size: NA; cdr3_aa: CASSFDRAEQFF; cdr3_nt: TGTGCCAGCAGCTTTGATCGAGCTGAGCAGTTCTTC
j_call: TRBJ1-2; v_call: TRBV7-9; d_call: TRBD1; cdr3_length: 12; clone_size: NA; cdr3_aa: CASSLTGDGYTF; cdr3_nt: TGTGCCAGCAGCTTAACAGGGGATGGCTACACCTTC
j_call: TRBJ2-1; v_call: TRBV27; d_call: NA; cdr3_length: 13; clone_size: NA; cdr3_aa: CASTASEYNEQFF; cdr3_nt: TGTGCCAGCACCGCGAGCGAATACAATGAGCAGTTCTTC
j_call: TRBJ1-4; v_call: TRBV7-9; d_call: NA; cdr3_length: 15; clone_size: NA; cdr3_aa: CASSPGQPQGEKLFF; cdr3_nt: TGTGCCAGCAGCCCCGGACAGCCACAAGGTGAAAAACTGTTTTTT
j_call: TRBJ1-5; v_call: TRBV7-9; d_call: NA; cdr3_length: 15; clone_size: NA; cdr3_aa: CASSLEGGFNQPQHF; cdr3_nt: TGTGCCAGCAGCTTAGAGGGGGGGTTCAATCAGCCCCAGCATTTT
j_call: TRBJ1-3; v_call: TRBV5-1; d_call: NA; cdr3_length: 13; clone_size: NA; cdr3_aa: CASSTGIGNTIYF; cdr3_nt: TGCGCCAGCAGTACCGGGATCGGAAACACCATATATTTT
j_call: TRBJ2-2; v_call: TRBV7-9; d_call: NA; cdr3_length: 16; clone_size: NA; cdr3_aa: CASSLSGTFLTGELFF; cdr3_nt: TGTGCCAGCAGCCTTTCCGGGACTTTCCTGACCGGGGAGCTGTTTTTT
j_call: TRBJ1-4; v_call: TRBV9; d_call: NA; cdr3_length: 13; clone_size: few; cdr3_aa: CASSPTTVQELFF; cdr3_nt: TGTGCCAGCAGCCCAACCACCGTGCAGGAACTGTTTTTT
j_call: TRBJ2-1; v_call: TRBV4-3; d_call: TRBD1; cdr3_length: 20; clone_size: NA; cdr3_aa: CASSQDRSGQGISVGDEQFF; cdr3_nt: TGCGCCAGCAGCCAAGATAGAAGCGGACAGGGAATTTCGGTGGGAGATGAGCAGTTCTTC
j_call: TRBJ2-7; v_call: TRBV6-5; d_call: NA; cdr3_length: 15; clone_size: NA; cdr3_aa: CASSYSNHHTYEQYF; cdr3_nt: TGTGCCAGCAGTTACTCGAACCATCATACCTACGAGCAGTACTTC
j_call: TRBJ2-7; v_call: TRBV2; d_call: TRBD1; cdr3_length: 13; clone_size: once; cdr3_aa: CAATGTGNHEQYF; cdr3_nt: TGTGCCGCTACCGGGACAGGGAACCACGAGCAGTACTTC
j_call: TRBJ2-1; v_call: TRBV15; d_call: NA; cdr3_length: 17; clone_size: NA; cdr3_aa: CATSRDLGGPAYNEQFF; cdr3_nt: TGTGCCACCAGCAGAGATCTGGGCGGGCCGGCCTACAATGAGCAGTTCTTC
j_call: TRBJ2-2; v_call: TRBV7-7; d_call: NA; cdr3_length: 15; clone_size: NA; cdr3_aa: CASRSGTGNTGELFF; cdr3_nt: TGTGCTAGCAGGTCCGGGACGGGGAACACCGGGGAGCTGTTTTTT
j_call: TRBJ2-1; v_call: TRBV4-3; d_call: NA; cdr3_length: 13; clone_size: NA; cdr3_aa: CASSPWVDYEQFF; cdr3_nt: TGCGCCAGCAGCCCCTGGGTCGATTATGAGCAGTTCTTC
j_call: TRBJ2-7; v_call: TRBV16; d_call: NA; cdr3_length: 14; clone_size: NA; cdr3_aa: CASSQSFVSYEQYF; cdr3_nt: TGTGCCAGCAGCCAATCTTTCGTTTCCTACGAGCAGTACTTC